The sequence of this T cell receptor (beta chain) was determined in a study of blood T cell repertoires in COVID-19. Across the whole study: Acute and convalescent COVID-19 specimens originated in the United States, Italy and Spain. The cDNA or gDNA used as material had been derived from T cells, B-cell-depleted T cells, or PBMCs.

The CDR3 consists of 15 residues. Trimming took off 4 bases at V and 4 bases at J, with 15 bases between the two ends. The germline V gene has CDR1 SNHLY and CDR2 FYNNEI. In the source study's methods: From reference gene primer amplification, estimates of nucleated cell counts were derived. TCRdb's copy holds only in-frame clones and misses some; the assay was immunoSEQ multiplex PCR. V and J calls and clone size are those listed in that table; D and trimming were worked out from the DNA. This sample carries 200,000 or so clones, around three quarters of them seen once, and the ten largest clones take 15% to 20%.

This clonotype was sampled from a man aged 60 to 69 with active or convalescent COVID-19. Sequencing used peripheral blood. The genes are TRBV2 and TRBJ2-3, with D perhaps TRBD2 (6 bases). The CDR3 reads CASSAEAGNADTQYF. CDR3 nucleotide sequence: TGTGCCAGCAGTGCGGAAGCGGGTAACGCAGATACGCAGTATTTT. The complete variable domain, with remaining parts taken from reference TRBV2 and TRBJ2-3, reads EPEVTQTPSHQVTQMGQEVILRCVPISNHLYFYWYRQILGQKVEFLVSFYNNEISEKSEIFDDQFSVERPDGSNFTLKIRSTKLEDSAMYFCASSAEAGNADTQYFGPGTRLTVL.